This TCR beta chain was found in a study of blood T cell repertoires in COVID-19 (dated by TCRdb to between 2020 and 2021). In the study overall: Samples from collaborators originated in the United States, Italy and Spain and spanned both the acute and convalescent phases of COVID-19. The material from the prospective study consisted of cDNA or gDNA derived from T cells, B-cell-depleted T cells, or PBMCs. The dataset comprised deeply sampled blood TCRbeta repertoires from subjects exposed to, actively infected with, or recovered from COVID-19. A freely available public database, intended as a resource for researchers studying the immune response to SARS-CoV-2, is where the repertoires were released. Samples were obtained from the ongoing ImmuneRACE study (first 160 participants) and from some 1,200 subjects provided by 6 global collaborators. A de-identified subject ID, COVID-19 status, age in years and sex were almost always included in the sample metadata. Where available, HLA class I and class II types were obtained from metadata supplied by the sample provider rather than from assay-based typing. General findings and caveats noted by the study authors: The quantity of clinical and demographic metadata differed by source and by participant and was supplied without curation.

The CDR3 spans 13 residues, from the cysteine through the phenylalanine. Left in the record is the CDR3 DNA by itself, 39 bases read in frame from the first base. V sheds 2 bases and J sheds 7 bases, leaving 9 bases between their ends. In the prospective study, participants were about 18 to 90 years old, resided in about two dozen geographic areas of the United States, and were enrolled through a virtual design. In the prospective study, cohorts were assigned on the basis of participant-reported clinical history obtained from a screening survey and a study questionnaire. Each participant in the prospective study had whole blood, serum and a nasopharyngeal or oropharyngeal swab collected by mobile phlebotomists. Participants in the prospective study had the option to provide additional blood draws and questionnaires over an approximately two-month period. Blood samples from the prospective study were shipped frozen or at room temperature prior to DNA extraction.

TCRbeta CDR3 regions were amplified from genomic DNA by means of the immunoSEQ Assay, a bias-controlled multiplex PCR. On the study's bioinformatics: Within the assay, amplification of reference gene primers was used to estimate how many nucleated cells each sample contained. To quantify the absolute abundance of each unique TCRbeta CDR3 rearrangement, sequence reads were collapsed and filtered. For each sample, productive Simpson clonality was calculated as the square root of Simpson's diversity index across productive rearrangements. Not all clones reach the TCRdb copy of this immuneACCESS table, which keeps in-frame sequences only. Checked studies attribute under half of the gap to unresolved V genes and leave the rest unexplained. V and J calls and clone size are those listed in that table; D and trimming were worked out from the DNA. Counted in this sample were about 440,000 clones; nearly 90% of them appeared once. Of the sample, approximately 2% is held by the ten largest clones.

Concerning this clone: Its antigen target is currently unknown. It has no much larger one-base neighbor in the sample; base qualities were not kept. The same CDR3 arises from other DNA sequences in this sample as well.

The sequenced sample was PBMCs or T cells enriched from blood (not recorded which). The chain is assembled from TRBV12-3 or TRBV12-4 and TRBJ1-5; no confident D gene assignment can be made. This receptor was identified in a woman aged 18-29 years with acute COVID-19. The CDR3 loop reads CASSLTTGQPQHF. In nucleotides, the sequence is TGTGCCAGCAGTTTAACGACGGGACAGCCCCAGCATTTT.